This TCR beta chain was identified during a study of shared clonotypes between healthy human individuals. The data were produced by immunoSEQ multiplex PCR, yet TCRdb's version contains in-frame clones alone and is incomplete. The sample holds approximately 1.5 million clones, approximately 98.5% seen once. CDR3 length equals 13 residues. Germline-derived CDR1 and CDR2 are SGDLS and YYNGEE. The V end was cut by 0 bases, the J end by 4 bases, with 4 bases between. On this clone itself: The sample contains more than one DNA sequence encoding this CDR3.

V and J are TRBV9 and TRBJ2-2; D unclear. Input material: naive CD4+ T cells sorted from blood. Documented subset: CD45RA+ positively selected. This sequence was found in a man under 40 in good health. CDR3 sequence: CASSVGSTGELFF. The CDR3 DNA follows: TGTGCCAGCAGCGTAGGAAGCACCGGGGAGCTGTTTTTT. Combining the CDR3 with reference TRBV9 and TRBJ2-2 gives the whole variable domain DSGVTQTPKHLITATGQRVTLRCSPRSGDLSVYWYQQSLDQGLQFLIQYYNGEERAKGNILERFSAQQFPDLHSELNLSSLELGDSALYFCASSVGSTGELFFGEGSRLTVL.